This T cell receptor (beta chain) came from a study of T cell repertoires in cytomegalovirus infection. About the research overall: Based on public TCR beta signatures, there were indications of CMV infection and of a matching HLA type.

From the reads, TCRdb called clonotypes with MiXCR, one entry per CDR3 protein. The profile shows about 740,000 distinct CDR3 sequences, 35% to 40% of them singletons. General study points: HLA-C-restricted CMV-specific TCR beta clonotypes were dominant in the ex vivo response. Summed public TCR beta family frequency identified CMV carriers bearing the relevant HLA.

For this clonotype: What it binds is not known.

The J segment lost 6 bases and the V segment lost 6 bases, leaving 10 bases of the junction unmatched. There are 14 residues in the CDR3. Germline V gene data show CDR1 as MNHEY and CDR2 as SVGEGT. The TCR comes from a human donor in good health (CMV status not recorded). Some clones in this sample may be carry-over from other donors' samples. Sequenced input: PBMCs. The chain is built from TRBV6-2 or TRBV6-3 and TRBJ1-1, with 7 positions matching TRBD1. The CDR3 here is CASSMSRGSPEAFF. CDR3 nucleotide sequence: TGTGCCAGCAGCATGAGCAGGGGGTCCCCTGAAGCTTTCTTT.